The rows below give T cell receptor beta chains drawn from one sample of a study of cytomegalovirus exposure and HLA in healthy donors. Sequencing was performed with immunoSEQ multiplex PCR; in TCRdb, only in-frame clones are kept and a portion is missing. This table has around 21,000 clones, around 77% appearing once. Sequences were obtained from PBMCs. These receptors were taken from a man in his 60s in good health and CMV-seronegative. CDR3s include the opening cysteine and the closing phenylalanine or tryptophan. D genes are given only for firm matches. Some rows have no size entry. The others give once, few or many, or a class for an expanded clone.

TRBV5-1,NA,NA,TRBJ1-2,TGCGCCAGCTATAGGACAAAAAGGGATGGCTACCCCTTC,CASYRTKRDGYPF
TRBV2,TRBD2,NA,TRBJ2-7,TGTGCCAGCAGACTAGCGTCCGAGCAGTACTTC,CASRLASEQYF
TRBV5-6,TRBD1,NA,TRBJ2-6,TGTGCCAGCAGCCGCAGGACAGGGGGCGCCGGGGCCAACGTCCTGACTTTC,CASSRRTGGAGANVLTF
TRBV6-5,TRBD2,NA,TRBJ2-7,TGTGCCAGCAGTTATCGGACTAGAGGTTACGAGCAGTACTTC,CASSYRTRGYEQYF
TRBV18,NA,NA,TRBJ1-2,TGTGCCAGCTCACCACTACAGGGTTCGAGTGGCTATGGCTACACCTTC,CASSPLQGSSGYGYTF
TRBV5-1,TRBD1,NA,TRBJ1-1,TGCGCCAGCAGCTTGATGAGTGGGACAGGGAACACTGAAGCTTTCTTT,CASSLMSGTGNTEAFF
TRBV11-2,TRBD1,few,TRBJ1-5,TGTGCCAGCAGCTTAAATCAGGGACAGGGCAATCAGCCCCAGCATTTT,CASSLNQGQGNQPQHF
TRBV28,TRBD1,NA,TRBJ2-1,TGTGCCAGCAGTTTGACGGGACAGGGGGCTTACAATGAGCAGTTCTTC,CASSLTGQGAYNEQFF
TRBV7-9,NA,NA,TRBJ1-3,TGTGCCAGCAGCCCCGGGTCCACTCACTCTGGAAACACCATATATTTT,CASSPGSTHSGNTIYF
TRBV13,TRBD2,NA,TRBJ2-4,TGTGCCAGCAGCTCAATAGCGGGGGGGGCCAAAAACATTCAGTACTTC,CASSSIAGGAKNIQYF
TRBV28,NA,NA,TRBJ1-4,TGTGCCAGCAGTGGGGGCTCCCGGGGGGGAAAACTGTTTTTT,CASSGGSRGGKLFF
TRBV19,NA,NA,TRBJ2-5,TGTGCCAGTAGTAGGGCTAGCGTTGGCCCCCCTGAAGAGACCCAGTACTTC,CASSRASVGPPEETQYF
TRBV14,NA,few,TRBJ2-5,TGTGCCAGCAGCCGGAGTCTGGAGACCCAGTACTTC,CASSRSLETQYF
TRBV5-1,TRBD2,NA,TRBJ2-3,TGCGCCAGCAGCCCAGCGACTAGCGGAGATACGCAGTATTTT,CASSPATSGDTQYF